This TCR beta chain was sequenced for a study of blood T cell repertoires in COVID-19. Background on the study: There were acute and convalescent COVID-19 samples, and they came from the United States, Italy and Spain. T cells, B-cell-depleted T cells, or PBMCs supplied cDNA or gDNA.

Under the authors' procedure: Reference gene primer amplification in the assay estimated nucleated cell counts. Produced via immunoSEQ multiplex PCR; TCRdb's table is partial and in-frame only. For V, J and clone size, that table is used; D and trimming come from the DNA. The profile covers about 230,000 clones, with around 86% appearing a single time and around 10% taken by the ten largest. Germline-derived CDR1 and CDR2 are SGHAT and FQNNGV. CDR3 length equals 15 residues. J gave up 3 bases and V 5 bases, and 6 bases lay outside the gene matches. The TCR was taken from a man aged 45-60 years with COVID-19, enrolled during active disease. The sequencing sample was made of peripheral blood. This chain connects TRBV11-2 to TRBJ2-3, with TRBD1 matching 9 bases. CDR3 sequence reads: CASSEMGQGTDTQYF. CDR3 coding DNA: TGTGCCAGCAGCGAGATGGGACAGGGTACAGATACGCAGTATTTT. The whole variable domain, remainder taken from reference TRBV11-2 and TRBJ2-3, is EAGVAQSPRYKIIEKRQSVAFWCNPISGHATLYWYQQILGQGPKLLIQFQNNGVVDDSQLPKDRFSAERLKGVDSTLKIQPAKLEDSAVYLCASSEMGQGTDTQYFGPGTRLTVL.